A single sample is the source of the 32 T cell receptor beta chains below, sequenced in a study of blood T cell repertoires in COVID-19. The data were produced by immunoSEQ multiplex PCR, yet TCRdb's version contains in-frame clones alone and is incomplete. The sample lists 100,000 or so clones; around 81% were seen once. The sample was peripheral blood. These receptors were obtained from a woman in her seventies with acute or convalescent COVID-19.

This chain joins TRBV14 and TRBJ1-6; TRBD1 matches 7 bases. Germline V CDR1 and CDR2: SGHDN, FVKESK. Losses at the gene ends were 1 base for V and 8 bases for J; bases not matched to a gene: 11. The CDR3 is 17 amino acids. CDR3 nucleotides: TGTGCCAGCAGCCAAGGGCCCAAACAGGGGCGCCATTCACCCCTCCACTTT. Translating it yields CASSQGPKQGRHSPLHF.

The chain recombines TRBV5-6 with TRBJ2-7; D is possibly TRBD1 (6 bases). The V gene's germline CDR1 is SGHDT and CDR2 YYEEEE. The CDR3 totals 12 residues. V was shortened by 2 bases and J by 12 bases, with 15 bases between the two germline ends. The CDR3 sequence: CASSLQDRSPYF. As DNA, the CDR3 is TGTGCCAGCAGCTTACAAGACAGGAGTCCGTACTTC.

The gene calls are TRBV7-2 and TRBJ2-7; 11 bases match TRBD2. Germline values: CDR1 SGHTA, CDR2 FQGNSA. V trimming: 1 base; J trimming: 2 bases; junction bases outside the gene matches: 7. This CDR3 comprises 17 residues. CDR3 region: CASSLGVTSGIPYEQYF. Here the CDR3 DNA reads TGTGCCAGCAGCTTAGGAGTGACTAGCGGGATCCCCTACGAGCAGTACTTC.

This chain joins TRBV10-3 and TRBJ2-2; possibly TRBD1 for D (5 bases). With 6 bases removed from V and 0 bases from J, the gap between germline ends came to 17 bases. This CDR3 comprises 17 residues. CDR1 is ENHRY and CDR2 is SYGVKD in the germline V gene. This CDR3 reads CAISPRWGEANTGELFF. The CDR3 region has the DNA TGTGCCATCAGCCCCCGCTGGGGCGAGGCGAACACCGGGGAGCTGTTTTTT.

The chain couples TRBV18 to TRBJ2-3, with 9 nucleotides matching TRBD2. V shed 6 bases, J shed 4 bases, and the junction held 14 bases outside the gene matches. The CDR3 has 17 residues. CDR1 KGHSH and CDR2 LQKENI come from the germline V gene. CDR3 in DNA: TGTGCCAGCTCCCCAGCCCCCTCTAGCGGGAATCCAGATACGCAGTATTTT. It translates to CASSPAPSSGNPDTQYF.

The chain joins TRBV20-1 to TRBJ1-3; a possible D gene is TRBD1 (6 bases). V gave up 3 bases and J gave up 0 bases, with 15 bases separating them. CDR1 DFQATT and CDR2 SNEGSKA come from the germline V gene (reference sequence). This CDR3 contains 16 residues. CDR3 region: CSASGQPLGSGNTIYF. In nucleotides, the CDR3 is TGCAGTGCTAGTGGACAGCCTCTCGGCTCTGGAAACACCATATATTTT.

The CDR3 protein is CASSYRLAGPNEQFF. The CDR3 nucleotides are TGTGCCAGCAGTTACCGGCTAGCGGGCCCCAATGAGCAGTTCTTC. The chain links TRBV6-5 to TRBJ2-1; TRBD2 aligns across 8 bases. The CDR3 length is 15 residues. Germline CDR1 is MNHEY and CDR2 is SVGAGI. V was clipped by 2 bases and J by 6 bases; unmatched bases: 6.

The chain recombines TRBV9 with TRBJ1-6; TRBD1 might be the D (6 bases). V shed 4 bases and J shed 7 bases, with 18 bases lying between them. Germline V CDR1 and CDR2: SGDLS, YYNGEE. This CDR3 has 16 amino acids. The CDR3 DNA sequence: TGTGCCAGCAGCCCCGAGCCCGGGACACTCAATTCACCCCTCCACTTT. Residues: CASSPEPGTLNSPLHF.

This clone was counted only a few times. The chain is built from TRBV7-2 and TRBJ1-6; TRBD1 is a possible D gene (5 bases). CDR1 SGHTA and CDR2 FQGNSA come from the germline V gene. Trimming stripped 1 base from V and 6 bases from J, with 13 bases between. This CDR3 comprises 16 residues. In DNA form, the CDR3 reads TGTGCCAGCAGCTTAGTAGGGGAAGGGGCTAATTCACCCCTCCACTTT. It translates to CASSLVGEGANSPLHF. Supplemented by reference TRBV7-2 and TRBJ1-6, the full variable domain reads GAGVSQSPSNKVTEKGKDVELRCDPISGHTALYWYRQSLGQGLEFLIYFQGNSAPDKSGLPSDRFSAERTGGSVSTLTIQRTQQEDSAVYLCASSLVGEGANSPLHFGNGTRLTVT.

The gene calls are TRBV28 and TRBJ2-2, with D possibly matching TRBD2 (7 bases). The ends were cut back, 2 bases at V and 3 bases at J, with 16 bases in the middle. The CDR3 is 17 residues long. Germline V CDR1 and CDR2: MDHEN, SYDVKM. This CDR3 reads CASSLPLRGRDTGELFF. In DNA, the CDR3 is TGTGCCAGCAGTTTACCGTTAAGGGGGAGGGACACCGGGGAGCTGTTTTTT.

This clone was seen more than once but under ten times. CDR3 sequence reads: CTTRAGGYGYTF. Here the CDR3 DNA reads TGCACAACCCGAGCGGGGGGCTATGGCTACACCTTC. This chain uses TRBV29-1 with TRBJ1-2, with D maybe TRBD1 (5 bases). CDR1 and CDR2 (germline): SQVTM, ANQGSEA. This CDR3 contains 12 residues. The whole variable domain, filled in from reference TRBV29-1 and TRBJ1-2, reads SAVISQKPSRDICQRGTSLTIQCQVDSQVTMMFWYRQQPGQSLTLIATANQGSEATYESGFVIDKFPISRPNLTFSTLTVSNMSPEDSSIYLCTTRAGGYGYTFGSGTRLTVV.

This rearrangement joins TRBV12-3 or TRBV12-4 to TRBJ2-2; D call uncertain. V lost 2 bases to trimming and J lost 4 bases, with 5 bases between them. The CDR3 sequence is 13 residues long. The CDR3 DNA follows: TGTGCCAGCAGTTTATCGGTCACCGGGGAGCTGTTTTTT. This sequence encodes CASSLSVTGELFF.

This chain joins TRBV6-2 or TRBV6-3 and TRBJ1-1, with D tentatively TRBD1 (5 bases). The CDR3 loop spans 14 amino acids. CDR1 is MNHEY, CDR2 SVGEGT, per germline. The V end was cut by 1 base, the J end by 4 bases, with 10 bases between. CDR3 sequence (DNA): TGTGCCAGCAGTTACTTCTCGGGGGGCACTGAAGCTTTCTTT. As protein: CASSYFSGGTEAFF.

The CDR3 bases are TGTGCCAGCAGCTTTTGGGCCCAAGAGACCCAGTACTTC. Its protein is CASSFWAQETQYF. V is TRBV7-8 and J is TRBJ2-5; no definite D call. V was clipped by 3 bases and J by 1 base, with 6 bases between them. This CDR3 has 13 amino acids. Germline values: CDR1 SGHVS, CDR2 FQNEAQ.

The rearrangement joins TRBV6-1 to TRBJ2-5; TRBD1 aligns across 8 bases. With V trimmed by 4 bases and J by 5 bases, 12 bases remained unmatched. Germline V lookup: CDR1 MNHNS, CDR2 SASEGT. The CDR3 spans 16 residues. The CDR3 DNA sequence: TGTGCCAGCAGTGCAAGACAGGGGTACCTAATGGAGACCCAGTACTTC. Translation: CASSARQGYLMETQYF.

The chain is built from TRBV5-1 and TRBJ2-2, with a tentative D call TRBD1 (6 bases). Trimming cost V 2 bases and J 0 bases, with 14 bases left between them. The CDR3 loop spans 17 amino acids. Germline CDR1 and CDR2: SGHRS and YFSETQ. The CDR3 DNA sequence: TGCGCCAGCAGCTTCGAACCCGACAGGACGAACACCGGGGAGCTGTTTTTT. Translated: CASSFEPDRTNTGELFF.

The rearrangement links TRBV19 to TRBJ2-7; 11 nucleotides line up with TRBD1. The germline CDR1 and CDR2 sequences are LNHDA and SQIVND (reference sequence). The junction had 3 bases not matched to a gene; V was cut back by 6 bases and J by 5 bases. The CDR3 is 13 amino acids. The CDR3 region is CASSRTGGNEQYF. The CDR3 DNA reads TGTGCCAGTAGCCGGACAGGGGGCAACGAGCAGTACTTC.

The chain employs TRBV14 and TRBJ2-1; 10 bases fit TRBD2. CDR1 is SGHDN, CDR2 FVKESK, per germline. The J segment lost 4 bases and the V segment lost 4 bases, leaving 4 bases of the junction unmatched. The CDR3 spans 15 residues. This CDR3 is CASSLLAGLYNEQFF. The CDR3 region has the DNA TGTGCCAGCAGCCTACTAGCGGGGTTGTACAATGAGCAGTTCTTC.

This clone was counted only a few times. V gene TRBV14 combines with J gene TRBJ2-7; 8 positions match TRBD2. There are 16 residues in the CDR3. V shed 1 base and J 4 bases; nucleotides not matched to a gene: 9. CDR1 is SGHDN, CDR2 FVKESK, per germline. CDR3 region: CASSQGPTSGTYEQYF. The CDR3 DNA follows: TGTGCCAGCAGCCAAGGACCTACTAGCGGCACTTACGAGCAGTACTTC.

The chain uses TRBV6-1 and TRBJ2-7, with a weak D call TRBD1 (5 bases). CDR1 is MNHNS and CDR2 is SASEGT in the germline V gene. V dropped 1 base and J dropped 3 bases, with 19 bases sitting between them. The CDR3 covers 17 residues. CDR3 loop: CASSEDRMLPYFYEQYF. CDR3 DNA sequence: TGTGCCAGCAGTGAAGACAGGATGCTACCCTACTTCTACGAGCAGTACTTC.

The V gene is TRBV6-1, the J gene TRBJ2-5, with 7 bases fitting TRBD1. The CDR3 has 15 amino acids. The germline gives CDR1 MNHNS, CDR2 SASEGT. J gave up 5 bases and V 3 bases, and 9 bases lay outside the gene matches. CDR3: CASSDGPQGPETQYF. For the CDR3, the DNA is TGTGCCAGCAGTGATGGGCCACAGGGGCCGGAGACCCAGTACTTC.

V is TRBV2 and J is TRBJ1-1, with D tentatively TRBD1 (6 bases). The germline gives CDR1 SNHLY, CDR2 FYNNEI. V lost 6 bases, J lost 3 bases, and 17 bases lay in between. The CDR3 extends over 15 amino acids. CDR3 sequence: CASSAPDSSDTEAFF. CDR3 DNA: TGTGCCAGCAGCGCCCCGGACAGCAGTGACACTGAAGCTTTCTTT.

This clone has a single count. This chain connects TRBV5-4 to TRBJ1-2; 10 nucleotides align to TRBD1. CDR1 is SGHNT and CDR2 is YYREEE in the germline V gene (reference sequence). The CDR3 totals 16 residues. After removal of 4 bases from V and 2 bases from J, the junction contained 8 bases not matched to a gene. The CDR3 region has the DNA TGTGCCAGCAGCCGGAGGGGGGGACAGGGGAACTATGGCTACACCTTC. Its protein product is CASSRRGGQGNYGYTF.

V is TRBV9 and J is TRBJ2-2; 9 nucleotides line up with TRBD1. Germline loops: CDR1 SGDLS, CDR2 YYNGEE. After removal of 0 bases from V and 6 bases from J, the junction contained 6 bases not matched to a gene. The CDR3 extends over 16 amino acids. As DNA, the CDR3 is TGTGCCAGCAGCGTAGGACAGGGGGGAACGGCCGGGGAGCTGTTTTTT. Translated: CASSVGQGGTAGELFF.

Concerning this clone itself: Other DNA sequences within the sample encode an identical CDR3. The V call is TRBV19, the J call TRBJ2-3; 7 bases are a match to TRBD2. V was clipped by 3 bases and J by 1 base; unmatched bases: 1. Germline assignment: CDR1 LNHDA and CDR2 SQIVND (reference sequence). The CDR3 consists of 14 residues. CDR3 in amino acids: CASSIAGGTDTQYF. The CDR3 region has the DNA TGTGCCAGTAGTATCGCGGGGGGCACAGATACGCAGTATTTT.

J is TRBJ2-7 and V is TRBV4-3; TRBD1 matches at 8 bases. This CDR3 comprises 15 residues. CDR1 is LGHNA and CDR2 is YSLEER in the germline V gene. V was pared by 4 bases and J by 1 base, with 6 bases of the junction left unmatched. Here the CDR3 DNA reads TGCGCCAGCAGCCCCGCCGGACAGGGTTCCTACGAGCAGTACTTC. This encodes CASSPAGQGSYEQYF.

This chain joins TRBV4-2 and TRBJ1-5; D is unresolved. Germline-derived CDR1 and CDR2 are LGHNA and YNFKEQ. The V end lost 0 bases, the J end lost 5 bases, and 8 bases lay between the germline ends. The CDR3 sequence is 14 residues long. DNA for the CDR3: TGTGCCAGCAGCCAAGAAGGGAGGTATCAGCCCCAGCATTTT. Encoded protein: CASSQEGRYQPQHF.

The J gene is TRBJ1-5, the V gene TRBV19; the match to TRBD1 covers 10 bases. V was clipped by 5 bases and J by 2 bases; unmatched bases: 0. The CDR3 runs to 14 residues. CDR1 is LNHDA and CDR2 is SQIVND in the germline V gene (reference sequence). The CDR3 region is CASSGTGGNQPQHF. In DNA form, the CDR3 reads TGTGCCAGTAGTGGGACAGGGGGCAATCAGCCCCAGCATTTT.

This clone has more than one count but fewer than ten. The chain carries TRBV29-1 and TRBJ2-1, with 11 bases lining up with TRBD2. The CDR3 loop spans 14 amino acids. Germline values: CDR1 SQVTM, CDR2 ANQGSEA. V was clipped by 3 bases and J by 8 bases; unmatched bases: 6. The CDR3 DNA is TGCAGCGTTGACCGTAGCGGGGGGGCCGATGAGCAGTTCTTC. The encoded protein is CSVDRSGGADEQFF.

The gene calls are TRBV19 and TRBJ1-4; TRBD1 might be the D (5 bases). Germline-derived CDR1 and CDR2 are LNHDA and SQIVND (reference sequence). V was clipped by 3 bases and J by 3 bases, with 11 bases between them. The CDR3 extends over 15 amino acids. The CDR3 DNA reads TGTGCCAGTAGTATTCGGAGACAGTCTAATGAAAAACTGTTTTTT. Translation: CASSIRRQSNEKLFF.

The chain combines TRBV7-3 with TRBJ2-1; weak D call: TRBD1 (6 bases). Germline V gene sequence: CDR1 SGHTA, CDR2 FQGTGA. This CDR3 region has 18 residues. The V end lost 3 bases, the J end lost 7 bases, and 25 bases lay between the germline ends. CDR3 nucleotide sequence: TGTGCCAGCAGCTTTCTAGGGTCCGGGACACACTATTTGAATGAGCAGTTCTTC. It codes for CASSFLGSGTHYLNEQFF.

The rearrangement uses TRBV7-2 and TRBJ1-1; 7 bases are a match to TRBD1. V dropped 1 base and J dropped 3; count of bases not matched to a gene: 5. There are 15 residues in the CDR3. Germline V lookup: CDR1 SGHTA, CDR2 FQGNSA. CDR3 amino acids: CASSLEGQGDTEAFF. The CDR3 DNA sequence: TGTGCCAGCAGCTTAGAGGGGCAGGGGGACACTGAAGCTTTCTTT.